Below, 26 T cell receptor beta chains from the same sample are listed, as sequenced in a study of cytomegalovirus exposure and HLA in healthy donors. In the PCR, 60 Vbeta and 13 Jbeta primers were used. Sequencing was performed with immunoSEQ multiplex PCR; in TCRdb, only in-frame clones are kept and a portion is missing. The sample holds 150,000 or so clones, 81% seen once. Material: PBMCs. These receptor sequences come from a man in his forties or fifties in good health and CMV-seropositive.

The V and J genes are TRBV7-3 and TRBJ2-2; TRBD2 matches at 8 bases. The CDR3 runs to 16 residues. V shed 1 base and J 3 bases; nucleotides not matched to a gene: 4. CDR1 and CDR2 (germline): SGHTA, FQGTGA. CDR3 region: CASSLRPRGDTGELFF. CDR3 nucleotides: TGTGCCAGCAGCTTAAGACCGCGGGGGGACACCGGGGAGCTGTTTTTT.

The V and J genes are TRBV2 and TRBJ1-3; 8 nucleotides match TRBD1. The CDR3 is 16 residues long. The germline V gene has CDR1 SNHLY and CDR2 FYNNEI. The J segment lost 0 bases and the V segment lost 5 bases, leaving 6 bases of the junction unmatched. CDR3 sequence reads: CASSSFGTGSGNTIYF. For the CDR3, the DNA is TGTGCCAGCAGTTCTTTCGGGACAGGCTCTGGAAACACCATATATTTT. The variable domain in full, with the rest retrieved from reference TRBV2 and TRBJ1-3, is EPEVTQTPSHQVTQMGQEVILRCVPISNHLYFYWYRQILGQKVEFLVSFYNNEISEKSEIFDDQFSVERPDGSNFTLKIRSTKLEDSAMYFCASSSFGTGSGNTIYFGEGSWLTVV.

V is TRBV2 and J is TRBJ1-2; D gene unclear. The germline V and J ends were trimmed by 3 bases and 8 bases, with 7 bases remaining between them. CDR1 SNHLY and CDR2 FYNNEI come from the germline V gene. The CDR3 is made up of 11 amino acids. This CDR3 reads CASSEAVGYTF. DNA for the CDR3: TGTGCCAGCAGTGAGGCCGTGGGCTACACCTTC.

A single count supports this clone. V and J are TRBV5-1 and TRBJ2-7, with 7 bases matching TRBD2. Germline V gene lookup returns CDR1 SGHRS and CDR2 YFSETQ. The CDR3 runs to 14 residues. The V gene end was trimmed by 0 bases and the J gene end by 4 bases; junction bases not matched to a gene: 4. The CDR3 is CASSLGAGVYEQYF. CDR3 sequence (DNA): TGCGCCAGCAGCTTGGGGGCGGGAGTGTACGAGCAGTACTTC.

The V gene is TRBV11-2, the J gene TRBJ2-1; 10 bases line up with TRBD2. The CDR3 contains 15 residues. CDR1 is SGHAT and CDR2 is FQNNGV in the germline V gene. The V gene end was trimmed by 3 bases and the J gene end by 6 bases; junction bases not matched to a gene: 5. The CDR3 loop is CASSFTAGGSNEQFF. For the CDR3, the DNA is TGTGCCAGCAGCTTCACAGCGGGGGGGTCCAATGAGCAGTTCTTC.

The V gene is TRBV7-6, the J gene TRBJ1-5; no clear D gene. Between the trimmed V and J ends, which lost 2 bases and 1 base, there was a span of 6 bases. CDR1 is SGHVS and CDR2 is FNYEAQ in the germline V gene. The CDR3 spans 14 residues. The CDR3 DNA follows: TGTGCCAGCAGCTTAAGCATAAGCAATCAGCCCCAGCATTTT. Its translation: CASSLSISNQPQHF. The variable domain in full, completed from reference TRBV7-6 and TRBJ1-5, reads GAGVSQSPRYKVTKRGQDVALRCDPISGHVSLYWYRQALGQGPEFLTYFNYEAQQDKSGLPNDRFSAERPEGSISTLTIQRTEQRDSAMYRCASSLSISNQPQHFGDGTRLSIL.

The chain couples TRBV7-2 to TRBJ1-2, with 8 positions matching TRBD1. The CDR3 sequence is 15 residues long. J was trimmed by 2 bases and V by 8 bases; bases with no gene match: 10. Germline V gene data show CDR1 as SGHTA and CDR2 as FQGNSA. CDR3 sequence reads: CASCSPTGVNYGYTF. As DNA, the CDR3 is TGTGCCAGCTGCAGCCCGACAGGGGTGAACTATGGCTACACCTTC.

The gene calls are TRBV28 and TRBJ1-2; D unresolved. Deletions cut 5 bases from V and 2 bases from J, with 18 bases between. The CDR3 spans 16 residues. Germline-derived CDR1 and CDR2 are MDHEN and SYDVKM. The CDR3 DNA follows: TGTGCCAGCAGTCCCCTCGGCCTACGGGGAAACTATGGCTACACCTTC. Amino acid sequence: CASSPLGLRGNYGYTF.

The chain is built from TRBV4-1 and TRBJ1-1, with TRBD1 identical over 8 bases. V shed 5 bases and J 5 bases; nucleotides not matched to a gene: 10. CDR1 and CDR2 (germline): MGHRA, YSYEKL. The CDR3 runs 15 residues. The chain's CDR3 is CASSGNRDRRTEAFF. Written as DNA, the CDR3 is TGCGCCAGCAGCGGGAACCGGGACAGGAGGACTGAAGCTTTCTTT.

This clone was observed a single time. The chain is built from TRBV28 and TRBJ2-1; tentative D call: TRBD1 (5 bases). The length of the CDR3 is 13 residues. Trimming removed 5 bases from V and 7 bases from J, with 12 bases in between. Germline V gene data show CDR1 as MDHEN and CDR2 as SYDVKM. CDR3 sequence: CASSLRDPNEQFF. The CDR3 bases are TGTGCCAGCAGTCTCAGGGATCCGAATGAGCAGTTCTTC.

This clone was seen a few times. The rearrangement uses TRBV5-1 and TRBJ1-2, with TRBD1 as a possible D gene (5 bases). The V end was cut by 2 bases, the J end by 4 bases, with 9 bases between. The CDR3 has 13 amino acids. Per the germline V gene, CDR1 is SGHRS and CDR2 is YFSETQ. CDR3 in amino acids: CASSLGTFYGYTF. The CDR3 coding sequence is TGCGCCAGCAGCTTAGGGACTTTCTATGGCTACACCTTC.

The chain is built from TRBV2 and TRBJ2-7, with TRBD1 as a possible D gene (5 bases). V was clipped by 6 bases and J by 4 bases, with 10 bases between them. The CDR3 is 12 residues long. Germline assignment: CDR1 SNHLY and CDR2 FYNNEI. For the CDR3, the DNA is TGTGCCAGCAGGGCAGGGTGGTACGAGCAGTACTTC. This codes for CASRAGWYEQYF.

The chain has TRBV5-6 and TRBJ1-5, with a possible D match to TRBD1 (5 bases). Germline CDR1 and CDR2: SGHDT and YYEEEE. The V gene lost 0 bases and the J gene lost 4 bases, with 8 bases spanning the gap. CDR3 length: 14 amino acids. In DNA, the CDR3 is TGTGCCAGCAGCTTGGGGTCAGGGAATCAGCCCCAGCATTTT. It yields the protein CASSLGSGNQPQHF.

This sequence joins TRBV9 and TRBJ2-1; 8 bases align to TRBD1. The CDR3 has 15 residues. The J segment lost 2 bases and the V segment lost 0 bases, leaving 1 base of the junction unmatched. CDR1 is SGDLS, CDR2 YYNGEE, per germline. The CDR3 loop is CASSVGTGPYNEQFF. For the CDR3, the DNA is TGTGCCAGCAGCGTAGGGACAGGGCCCTACAATGAGCAGTTCTTC. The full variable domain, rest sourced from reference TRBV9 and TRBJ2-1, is DSGVTQTPKHLITATGQRVTLRCSPRSGDLSVYWYQQSLDQGLQFLIQYYNGEERAKGNILERFSAQQFPDLHSELNLSSLELGDSALYFCASSVGTGPYNEQFFGPGTRLTVL.

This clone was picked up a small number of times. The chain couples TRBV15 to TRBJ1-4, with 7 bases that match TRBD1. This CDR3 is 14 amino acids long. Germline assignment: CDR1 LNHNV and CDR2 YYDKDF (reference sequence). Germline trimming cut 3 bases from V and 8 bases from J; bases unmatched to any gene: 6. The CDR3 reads CATSRGGQPEKLFF. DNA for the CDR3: TGTGCCACCAGCAGGGGGGGACAGCCAGAAAAACTGTTTTTT. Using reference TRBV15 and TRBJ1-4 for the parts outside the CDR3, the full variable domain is DAMVIQNPRYQVTQFGKPVTLSCSQTLNHNVMYWYQQKSSQAPKLLFHYYDKDFNNEADTPDNFQSRRPNTSFCFLDIRSPGLGDTAMYLCATSRGGQPEKLFFGSGTQLSVL.

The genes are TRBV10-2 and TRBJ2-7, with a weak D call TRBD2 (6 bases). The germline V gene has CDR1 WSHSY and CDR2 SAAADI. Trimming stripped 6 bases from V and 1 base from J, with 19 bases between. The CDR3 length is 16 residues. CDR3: CASSPAEGRRSYEQYF. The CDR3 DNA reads TGCGCCAGCAGCCCCGCGGAGGGGAGGCGTTCCTACGAGCAGTACTTC.

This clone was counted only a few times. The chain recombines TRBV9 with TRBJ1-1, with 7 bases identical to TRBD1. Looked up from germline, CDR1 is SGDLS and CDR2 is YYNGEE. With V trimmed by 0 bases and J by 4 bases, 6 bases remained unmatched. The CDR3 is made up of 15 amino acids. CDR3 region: CASSVEQGVGTEAFF. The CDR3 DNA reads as TGTGCCAGCAGCGTAGAGCAGGGGGTGGGCACTGAAGCTTTCTTT.

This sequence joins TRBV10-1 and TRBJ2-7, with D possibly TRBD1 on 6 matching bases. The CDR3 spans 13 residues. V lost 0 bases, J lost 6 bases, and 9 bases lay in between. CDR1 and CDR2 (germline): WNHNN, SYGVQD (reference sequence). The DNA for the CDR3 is TGCGCCAGCAGTGAGTCTGGACAGCTCGAGCAGTACTTC. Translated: CASSESGQLEQYF.

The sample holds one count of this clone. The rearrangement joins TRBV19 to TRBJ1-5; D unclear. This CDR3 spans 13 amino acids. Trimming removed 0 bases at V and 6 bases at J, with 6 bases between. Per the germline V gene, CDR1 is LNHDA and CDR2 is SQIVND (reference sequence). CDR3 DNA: TGTGCCAGTAGTATAGAGGAGACTCAGCCCCAGCATTTT. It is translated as CASSIEETQPQHF.

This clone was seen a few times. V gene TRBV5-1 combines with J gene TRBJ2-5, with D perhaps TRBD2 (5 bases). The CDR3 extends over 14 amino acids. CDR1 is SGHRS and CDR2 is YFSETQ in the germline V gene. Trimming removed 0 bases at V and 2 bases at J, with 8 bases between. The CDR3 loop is CASSLGTSQETQYF. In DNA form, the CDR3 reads TGCGCCAGCAGCTTGGGAACTAGTCAAGAGACCCAGTACTTC.

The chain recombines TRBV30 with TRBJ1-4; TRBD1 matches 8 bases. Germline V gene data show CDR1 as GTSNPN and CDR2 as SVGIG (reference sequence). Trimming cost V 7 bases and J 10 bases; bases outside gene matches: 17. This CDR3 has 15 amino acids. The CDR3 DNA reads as TGTGCCTTTGACAGGGGCCTCGGTGGGGAAGGAAAACTGTTTTTT. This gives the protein CAFDRGLGGEGKLFF.

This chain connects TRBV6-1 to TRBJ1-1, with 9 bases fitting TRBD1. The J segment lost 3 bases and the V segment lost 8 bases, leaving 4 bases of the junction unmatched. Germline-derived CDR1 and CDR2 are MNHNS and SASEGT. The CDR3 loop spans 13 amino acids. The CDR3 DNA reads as TGTGCCAGCCCGGGACAGGGCCACACTGAAGCTTTCTTT. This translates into CASPGQGHTEAFF.

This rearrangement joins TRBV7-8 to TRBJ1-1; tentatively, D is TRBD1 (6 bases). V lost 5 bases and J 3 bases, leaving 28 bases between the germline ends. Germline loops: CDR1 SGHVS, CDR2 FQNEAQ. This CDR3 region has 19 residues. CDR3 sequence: CASSPPTPQGWAGDTEAFF. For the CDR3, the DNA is TGTGCCAGCAGCCCACCCACCCCACAGGGTTGGGCTGGGGACACTGAAGCTTTCTTT. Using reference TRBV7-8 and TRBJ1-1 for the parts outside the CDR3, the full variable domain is GAGVSQSPRYKVAKRGQDVALRCDPISGHVSLFWYQQALGQGPEFLTYFQNEAQLDKSGLPSDRFFAERPEGSVSTLKIQRTQQEDSAVYLCASSPPTPQGWAGDTEAFFGQGTRLTVV.

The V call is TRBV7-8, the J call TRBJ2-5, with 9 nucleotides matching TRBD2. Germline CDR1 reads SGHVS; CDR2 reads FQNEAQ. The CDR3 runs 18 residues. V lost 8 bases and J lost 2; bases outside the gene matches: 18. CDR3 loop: CASAAFRGGALPQETQYF. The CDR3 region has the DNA TGTGCCAGCGCAGCTTTTCGCGGGGGGGCTTTACCACAAGAGACCCAGTACTTC. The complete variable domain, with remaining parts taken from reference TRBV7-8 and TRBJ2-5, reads GAGVSQSPRYKVAKRGQDVALRCDPISGHVSLFWYQQALGQGPEFLTYFQNEAQLDKSGLPSDRFFAERPEGSVSTLKIQRTQQEDSAVYLCASAAFRGGALPQETQYFGPGTRLLVL.

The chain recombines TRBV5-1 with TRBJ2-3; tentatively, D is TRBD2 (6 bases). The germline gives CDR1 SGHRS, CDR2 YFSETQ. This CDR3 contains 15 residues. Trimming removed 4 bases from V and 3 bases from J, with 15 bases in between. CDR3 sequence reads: CASSETSWGTDTQYF. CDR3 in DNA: TGCGCCAGCAGCGAGACTAGTTGGGGAACAGATACGCAGTATTTT.

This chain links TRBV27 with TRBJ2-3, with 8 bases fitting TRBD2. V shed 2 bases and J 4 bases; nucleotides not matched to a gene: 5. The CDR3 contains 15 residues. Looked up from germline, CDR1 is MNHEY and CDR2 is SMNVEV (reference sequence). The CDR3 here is CASSLASGGADTQYF. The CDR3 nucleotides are TGTGCCAGCAGTTTAGCGAGCGGGGGTGCAGATACGCAGTATTTT.